The 3 T cell receptor beta chains below all came from one sample that was sequenced in a study of blood T cell repertoires in COVID-19 (dated by TCRdb to the early 2020s). Library preparation was by the immunoSEQ multiplex PCR assay. TCRdb's version of the immuneACCESS table is confined to in-frame rearrangements and falls short of the full clone set. An unresolved V gene accounts for under half of the shortfall where checked; the remainder is of unknown origin. A total of roughly 120,000 clones appear in this sample, around 91% of them only once. More than 3% of the sample is taken by the ten largest. Input material: peripheral blood. The receptor set was obtained from a woman aged 55-70 years with COVID-19, enrolled during active disease.

This chain's CDR3 is CASSVGLAGYTF. The CDR3 DNA sequence: TGTGCCAGCAGCGTAGGCTTGGCTGGCTACACCTTC. The chain joins TRBV9 to TRBJ1-2, with D uncertain. The CDR3 has 12 residues. V lost 0 bases to trimming and J lost 7 bases, with 7 bases between them. Per germline, CDR1 SGDLS and CDR2 YYNGEE.

The J gene is TRBJ2-3, the V gene TRBV6-5, with D possibly TRBD2 on 6 matching bases. Trimming took 8 bases from V and 6 from J, leaving 21 bases between them. The length of the CDR3 is 15 residues. The germline V gene encodes CDR1 MNHEY and CDR2 SVGAGI. The CDR3 loop is CASGFGGSFADTQYF. Here the CDR3 DNA reads TGTGCCAGCGGTTTTGGGGGGTCCTTCGCCGATACGCAGTATTTT.

The V gene is TRBV7-8, the J gene TRBJ2-1; TRBD2 matches at 13 bases. V lost 1 base and J lost 5; bases outside the gene matches: 8. The CDR3 length is 18 residues. CDR1 is SGHVS and CDR2 is FQNEAQ in the germline V gene. The CDR3: CASSLGTSGGGRDNEQFF. In DNA, the CDR3 is TGTGCCAGCAGCTTAGGGACTAGCGGGGGAGGTCGTGACAATGAGCAGTTCTTC.